These T cell receptor beta chains were read from a single sample in a study of graft-versus-host responses after intestinal transplantation. These receptors lack a known antigen. Sequencing was performed with immunoSEQ multiplex PCR; in TCRdb, only in-frame clones are kept and a portion is missing. The sample has about 97,000 clones, roughly 92% seen once. The input for sequencing was unstimulated CD8+ T cells sorted from spleen or lymph node cells, taken before transplant. The receptors were gathered from a human donor who was the organ donor for an intestinal transplant. CDR3s include the opening cysteine and the closing phenylalanine or tryptophan. D genes are given only for firm matches. Only some rows state a clone size, as once, few, many or a class for expanded clones.

D gene	clone size	V gene	J gene	CDR3 DNA	CDR3 protein
TRBD2	NA	TRBV15	TRBJ2-7	TGTGCCACCAGCAGAGATCTTATTGGACTAGCGGGGCCTACCTCCTACGAGCAGTACTTC	CATSRDLIGLAGPTSYEQYF
NA	NA	TRBV9	TRBJ1-3	TGTGCCAGCAGCGTCTCCGGGGGGGATGGAAACACCATATATTTT	CASSVSGGDGNTIYF
NA	NA	TRBV2	TRBJ1-2	TGTGCCAGCAGTGAAATGGTTGGGCCCGATAACTATGGCTACACCTTC	CASSEMVGPDNYGYTF
NA	once	TRBV28	TRBJ1-5	TGTGCCAGCAGTTTGGGAGACAATCAGCCCCAGCATTTT	CASSLGDNQPQHF
NA	NA	TRBV11-2	TRBJ1-4	TGTGCCAGCAGCTTAGATTATCACTGGTTTTTT	CASSLDYHWFF
NA	NA	TRBV15	TRBJ1-4	TGTGCCACCAGCAGAGTTGAGGTCTCCGGGGAAGAACTGTTTTTT	CATSRVEVSGEELFF
NA	NA	TRBV4-1	TRBJ2-7	TGCGCCAGCAGCCAAGTACAGACCCACTACGAGCAGTACTTC	CASSQVQTHYEQYF
NA	once	TRBV4-1	TRBJ2-1	TGCGCCAGCAGCCAAGATGCGGCCTACAATGAGCAGTTCTTC	CASSQDAAYNEQFF
NA	NA	TRBV5-1	TRBJ1-4	TGCGCCAGCAGCTTGGGACAGGCGGCAACTAATGAAAAACTGTTTTTT	CASSLGQAATNEKLFF
TRBD2	NA	TRBV6-5	TRBJ2-3	TGTGCCAGCAGTTGGTTAGCGGGAGGCACAGATACGCAGTATTTT	CASSWLAGGTDTQYF
NA	NA	TRBV13	TRBJ1-1	TGTGCCACCCAGGAATTGGAACTGAACACTGAAGCTTTCTTT	CATQELELNTEAFF
TRBD1	NA	TRBV5-4	TRBJ2-7	TGTGCCAGCAGCCCCACCGGGACAGTAAACCCCTACGAGCAGTACTTC	CASSPTGTVNPYEQYF
TRBD2	NA	TRBV15	TRBJ2-1	TGTGCCACCAGCAGATCAGGAAGCGGGAGGGGGTTCTACAATGAGCAGTTCTTC	CATSRSGSGRGFYNEQFF
NA	NA	TRBV6-5	TRBJ2-7	TGTGCCAGCAGTTTGGGAGGAACCCCAACCTACGAGCAGTACTTC	CASSLGGTPTYEQYF
TRBD1	NA	TRBV4-2	TRBJ1-5	TGTGCCAGCAGCCAGGACCCGGGACAGGAGTATCAGCCCCAGCATTTT	CASSQDPGQEYQPQHF
NA	NA	TRBV21-1	TRBJ1-1	TGTGCCAGCAGTACGAGTGAGAGCCAGATTGGGGGGAACATGAACACTGAAGCTTTCTTT	CASSTSESQIGGNMNTEAFF
NA	NA	TRBV10-1	TRBJ1-6	TGCGCCATTGGACAGAAAAGTCCCTCCTATAATTCACCCCTCCACTTT	CAIGQKSPSYNSPLHF
NA	NA	TRBV2	TRBJ2-1	TGTGCCAGCAGACCCAAAGCGAGACCCAACTCCTACAATGAGCAGTTCTTC	CASRPKARPNSYNEQFF